The entry below describes one T cell receptor beta chain. The antigen is unknown. This specimen belongs to a study of T cell responses to AZD1222 COVID-19 vaccine. Broader study findings: Two doses of AZD1222 preceded a rise in Spike-specific TCR breadth and depth. At study baseline, merely six AZD1222 recipients were seropositive. Targets within unmutated variant regions were reportedly found for nearly half of spike-specific TCRs.

Generated by immunoSEQ multiplex PCR, the TCRdb table keeps only in-frame clones and is missing some. The repertoire has approximately 200,000 clones, 94% of them found once; the top ten carry approximately 9.6%. This TCR derives from an adult in good health. This sample comprised peripheral blood, obtained on day 0 of AZD1222 vaccination.

The CDR3 is CASSLIGGWSYTF. CDR3 nucleotides: TGTGCCAGCAGTTTAATAGGGGGCTGGAGCTACACCTTC. The V call is TRBV27, the J call TRBJ1-2; 7 bases match TRBD1. The germline V gene encodes CDR1 MNHEY and CDR2 SMNVEV (reference sequence). V trimming: 2 bases; J trimming: 9 bases; junction bases outside the gene matches: 6. CDR3 length: 13 residues.